This TCR beta chain was sequenced for a study of blood T cell repertoires in COVID-19. As for the study in general: In each case, the material was cDNA or gDNA derived from T cells, B-cell-depleted T cells, or PBMCs.

The length of the CDR3 is 16 residues. CDR1 is SGDLS, CDR2 YYNGEE, per germline. V shed 2 bases and J 6 bases; nucleotides not matched to a gene: 11. This study enrolled people aged roughly 18 to 100 from roughly 24 US geographic areas. Each participant's cohort was designated according to participant-reported clinical history. Method: immunoSEQ multiplex PCR; TCRdb's copy keeps in-frame clones and lacks some. The profile shows 130,000 to 150,000 clones, over 80% of them singletons. The chain joins TRBV9 to TRBJ2-7; 10 positions match TRBD2. The TCR sequence derives from a man in his sixties who had recovered from COVID-19. Sequencing used PBMCs or T cells enriched from blood (not recorded which). CDR3 in DNA: TGTGCCAGCAGCGTTACTAGCGGGAAGGGATTAAGCGAGCAGTACTTC. It codes for CASSVTSGKGLSEQYF.